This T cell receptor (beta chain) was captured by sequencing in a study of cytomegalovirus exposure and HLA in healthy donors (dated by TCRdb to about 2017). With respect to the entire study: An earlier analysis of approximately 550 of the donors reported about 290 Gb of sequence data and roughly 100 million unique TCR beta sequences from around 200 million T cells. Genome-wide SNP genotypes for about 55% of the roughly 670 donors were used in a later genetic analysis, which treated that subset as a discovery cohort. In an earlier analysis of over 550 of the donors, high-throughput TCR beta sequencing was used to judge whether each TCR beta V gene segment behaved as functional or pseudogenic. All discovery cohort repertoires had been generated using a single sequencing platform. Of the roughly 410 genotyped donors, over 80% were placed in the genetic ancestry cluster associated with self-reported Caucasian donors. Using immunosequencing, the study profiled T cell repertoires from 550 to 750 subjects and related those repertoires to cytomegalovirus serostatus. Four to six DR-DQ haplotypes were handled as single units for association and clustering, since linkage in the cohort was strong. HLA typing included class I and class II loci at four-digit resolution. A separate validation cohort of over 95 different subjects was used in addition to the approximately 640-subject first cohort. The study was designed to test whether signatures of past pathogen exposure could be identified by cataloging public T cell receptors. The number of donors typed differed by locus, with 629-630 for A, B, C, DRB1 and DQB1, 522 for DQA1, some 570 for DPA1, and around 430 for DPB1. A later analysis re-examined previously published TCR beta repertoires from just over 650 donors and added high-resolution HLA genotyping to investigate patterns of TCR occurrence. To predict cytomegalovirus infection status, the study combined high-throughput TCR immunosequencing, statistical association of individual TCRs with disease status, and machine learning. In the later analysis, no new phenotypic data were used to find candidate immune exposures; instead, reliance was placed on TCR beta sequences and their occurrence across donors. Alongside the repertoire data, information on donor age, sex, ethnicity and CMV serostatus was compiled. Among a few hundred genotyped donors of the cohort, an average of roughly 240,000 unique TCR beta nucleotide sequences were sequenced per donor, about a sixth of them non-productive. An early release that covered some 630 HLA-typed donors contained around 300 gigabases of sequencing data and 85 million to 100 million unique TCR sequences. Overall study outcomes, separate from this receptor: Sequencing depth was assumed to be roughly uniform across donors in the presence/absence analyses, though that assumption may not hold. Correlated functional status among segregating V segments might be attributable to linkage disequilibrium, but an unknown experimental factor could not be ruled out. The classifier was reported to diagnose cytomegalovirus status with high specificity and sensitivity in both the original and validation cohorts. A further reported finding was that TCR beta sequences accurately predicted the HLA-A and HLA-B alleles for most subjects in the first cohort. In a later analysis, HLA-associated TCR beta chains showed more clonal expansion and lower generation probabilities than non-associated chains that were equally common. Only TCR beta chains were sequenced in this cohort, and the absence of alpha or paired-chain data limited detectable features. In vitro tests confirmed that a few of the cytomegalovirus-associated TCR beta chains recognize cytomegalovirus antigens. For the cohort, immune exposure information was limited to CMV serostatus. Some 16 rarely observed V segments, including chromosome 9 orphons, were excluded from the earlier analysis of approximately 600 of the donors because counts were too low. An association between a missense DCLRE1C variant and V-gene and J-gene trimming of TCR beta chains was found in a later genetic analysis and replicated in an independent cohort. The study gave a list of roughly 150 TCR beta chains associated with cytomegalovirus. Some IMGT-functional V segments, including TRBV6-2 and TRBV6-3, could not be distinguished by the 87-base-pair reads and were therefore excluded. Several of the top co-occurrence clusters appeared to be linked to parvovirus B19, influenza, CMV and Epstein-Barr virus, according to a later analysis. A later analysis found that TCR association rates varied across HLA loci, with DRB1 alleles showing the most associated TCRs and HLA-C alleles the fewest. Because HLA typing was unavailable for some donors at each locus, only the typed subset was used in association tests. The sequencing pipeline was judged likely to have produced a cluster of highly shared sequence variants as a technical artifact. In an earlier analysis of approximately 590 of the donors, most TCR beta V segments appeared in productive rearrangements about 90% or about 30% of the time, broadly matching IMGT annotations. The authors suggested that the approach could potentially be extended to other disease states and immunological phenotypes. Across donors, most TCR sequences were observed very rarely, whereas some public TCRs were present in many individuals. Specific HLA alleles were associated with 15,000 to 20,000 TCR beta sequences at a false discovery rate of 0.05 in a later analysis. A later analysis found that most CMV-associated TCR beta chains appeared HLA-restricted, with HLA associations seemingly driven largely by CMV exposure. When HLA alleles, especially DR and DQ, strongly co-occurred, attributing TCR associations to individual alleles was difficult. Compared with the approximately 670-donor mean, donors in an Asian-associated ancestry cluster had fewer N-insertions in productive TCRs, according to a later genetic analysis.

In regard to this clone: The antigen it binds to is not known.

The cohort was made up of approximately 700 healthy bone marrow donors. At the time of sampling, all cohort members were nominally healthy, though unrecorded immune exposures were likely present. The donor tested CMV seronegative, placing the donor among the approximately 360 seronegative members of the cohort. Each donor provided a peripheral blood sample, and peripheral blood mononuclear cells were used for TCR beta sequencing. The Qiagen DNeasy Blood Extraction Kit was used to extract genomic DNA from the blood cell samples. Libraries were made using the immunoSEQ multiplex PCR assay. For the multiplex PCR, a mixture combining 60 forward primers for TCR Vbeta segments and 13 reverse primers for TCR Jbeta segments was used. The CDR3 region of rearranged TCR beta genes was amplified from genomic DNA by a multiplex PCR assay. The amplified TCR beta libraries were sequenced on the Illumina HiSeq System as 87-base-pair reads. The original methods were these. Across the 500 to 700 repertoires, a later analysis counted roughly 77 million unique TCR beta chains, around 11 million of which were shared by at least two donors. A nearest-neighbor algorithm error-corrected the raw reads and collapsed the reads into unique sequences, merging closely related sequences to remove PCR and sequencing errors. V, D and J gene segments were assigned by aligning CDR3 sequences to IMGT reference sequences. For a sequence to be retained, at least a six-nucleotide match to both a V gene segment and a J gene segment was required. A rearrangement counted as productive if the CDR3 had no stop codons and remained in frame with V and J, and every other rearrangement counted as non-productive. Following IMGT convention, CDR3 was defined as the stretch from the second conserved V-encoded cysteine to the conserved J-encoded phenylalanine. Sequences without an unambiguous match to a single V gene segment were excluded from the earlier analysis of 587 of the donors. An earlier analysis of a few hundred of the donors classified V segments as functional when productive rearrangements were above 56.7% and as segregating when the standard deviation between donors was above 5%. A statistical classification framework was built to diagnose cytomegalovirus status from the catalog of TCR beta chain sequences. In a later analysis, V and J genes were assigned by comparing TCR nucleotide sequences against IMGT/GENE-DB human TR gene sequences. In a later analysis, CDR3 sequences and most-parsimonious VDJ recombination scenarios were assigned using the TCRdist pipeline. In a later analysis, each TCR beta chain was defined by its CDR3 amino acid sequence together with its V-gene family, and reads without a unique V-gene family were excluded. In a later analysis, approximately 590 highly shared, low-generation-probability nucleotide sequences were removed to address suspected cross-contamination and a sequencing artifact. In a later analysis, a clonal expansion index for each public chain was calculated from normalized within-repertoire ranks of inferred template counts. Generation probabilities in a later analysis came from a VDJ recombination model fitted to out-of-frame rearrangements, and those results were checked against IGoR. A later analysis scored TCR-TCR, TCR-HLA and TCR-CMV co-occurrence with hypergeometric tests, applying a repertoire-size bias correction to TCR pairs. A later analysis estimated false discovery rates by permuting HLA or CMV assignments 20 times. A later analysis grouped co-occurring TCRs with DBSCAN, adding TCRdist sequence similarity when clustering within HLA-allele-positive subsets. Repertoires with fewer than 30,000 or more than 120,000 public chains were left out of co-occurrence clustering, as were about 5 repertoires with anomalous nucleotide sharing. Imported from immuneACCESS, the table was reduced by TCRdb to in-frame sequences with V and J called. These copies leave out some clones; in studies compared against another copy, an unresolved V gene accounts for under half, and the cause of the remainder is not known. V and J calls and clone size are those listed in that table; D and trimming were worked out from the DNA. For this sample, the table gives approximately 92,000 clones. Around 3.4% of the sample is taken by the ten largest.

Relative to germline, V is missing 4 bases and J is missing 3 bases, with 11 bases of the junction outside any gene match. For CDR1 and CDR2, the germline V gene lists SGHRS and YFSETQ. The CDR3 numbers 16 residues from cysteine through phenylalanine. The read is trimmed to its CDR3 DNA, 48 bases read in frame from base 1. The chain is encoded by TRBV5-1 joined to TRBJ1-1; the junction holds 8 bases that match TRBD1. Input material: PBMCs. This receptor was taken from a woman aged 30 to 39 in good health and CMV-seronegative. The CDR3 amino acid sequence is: CASSAIRGPGDTEAFF. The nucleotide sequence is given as TGCGCCAGCAGCGCAATCAGGGGGCCTGGGGACACTGAAGCTTTCTTT.